The 24 T cell receptor beta chains listed next were all sequenced from one sample in a study of regulatory T cells in long-lasting Graves disease. Library construction for TCR beta used iRepertoire HTBI primers and Arm-PCR of CDR3 regions. TCRdb recomputed calls from the multiplex PCR reads with MiXCR, one row per CDR3 protein. Of a few hundred thousand distinct CDR3 sequences listed, about 14% are singletons. The time point denotes: newly diagnosed GD, antithyroid drugs for less than 3 months. Following extraction of RNA from PBMCs, that RNA was used to make the TCR library. The sample was also reused in another study, on T cells in Graves' hyperthyroidism and ophthalmopathy.

Material: peripheral blood mononuclear cells (PBMCs), obtained at new diagnosis, from a patient treated with antithyroid drugs. The source is a man aged 30 to 45 with Graves disease.

This clonotype was observed at least ten times. Written as DNA, the CDR3 is TGCGCCAGCAGTCCGGGTAACGGATACGAGCAGTACTTC. Amino acids: CASSPGNGYEQYF. The chain uses TRBV10-1 and TRBJ2-7; no clear D. This CDR3 is 13 amino acids long. Trimming stripped 5 bases from V and 4 bases from J, with 12 bases between. In germline, CDR1 is WNHNN, CDR2 SYGVQD (reference sequence).

This clonotype was seen more than once but under ten times. This chain joins TRBV20-1 and TRBJ2-7; TRBD2 matches 13 bases. The ends lost 5 bases at V and 5 bases at J; junction bases unmatched: 6. Germline values: CDR1 DFQATT, CDR2 SNEGSKA (reference sequence). This CDR3 has 14 amino acids. The CDR3 nucleotides are TGCAGTGCTGTAGAAGGACTAGCGGGAGACGAGCAGTACTTC. Its translation is CSAVEGLAGDEQYF.

This clonotype was seen a few times. V usage is TRBV11-2 and J usage is TRBJ2-1; 11 bases map to TRBD2. Looked up from germline, CDR1 is SGHAT and CDR2 is FQNNGV. V dropped 4 bases and J dropped 3; count of bases not matched to a gene: 5. The CDR3 length is 16 residues. The DNA for the CDR3 is TGTGCCAGCAGCTCGACTAGCGGGATCCACTACAATGAGCAGTTCTTC. Its protein is CASSSTSGIHYNEQFF.

This clonotype was observed many times. The rearrangement joins TRBV4-2 to TRBJ2-3; D may be TRBD1 or TRBD2 (5 bases each). Per the germline V gene, CDR1 is LGHNA and CDR2 is YNFKEQ. Trimming pared 3 bases from V and 4 bases from J, leaving 11 bases between. The CDR3 is 14 amino acids. CDR3 nucleotide sequence: TGTGCCAGCAGCCAGAGGGACGGACCAGATACGCAGTATTTT. This gives the protein CASSQRDGPDTQYF.

This clonotype was seen at least ten times. The chain uses TRBV11-2 and TRBJ1-1; D perhaps matches TRBD1 (5 bases). This CDR3 contains 12 residues. The V end lost 3 bases, the J end lost 11 bases, and 13 bases lay between the germline ends. Germline V gene sequence: CDR1 SGHAT, CDR2 FQNNGV. The CDR3 loop reads CASSLGVRGAFF. CDR3 bases: TGTGCCAGCAGCTTGGGCGTCCGGGGGGCTTTCTTT.

This clonotype was counted at least ten times. The chain recombines TRBV15 with TRBJ2-1, with unresolved D. V dropped 1 base and J dropped 0 bases, with 16 bases sitting between them. The CDR3 is made up of 18 amino acids. Germline-derived CDR1 and CDR2 are LNHNV and YYDKDF (reference sequence). CDR3 sequence (DNA): TGTGCCACCAGCAGAGCCCCCGGTGAGACGGGCTCCTACAATGAGCAGTTCTTC. Residues: CATSRAPGETGSYNEQFF.

This clonotype was seen only once. The germline gene is not matched at one end of the junction; a read error may be the cause. The rearrangement links TRBV20-1 to TRBJ2-3; 8 bases are a match to TRBD1. This CDR3 has 15 amino acids. CDR1 and CDR2 from the germline V gene are DFQATT and SNEGSKA (reference sequence). CDR3 DNA: TGCAGTGCTAGGACCTACCTCGAGGGGACAGGTACGCAGTATTTT. It translates to CSARTYLEGTGTQYF.

There are many counts of this clonotype. Germline and junction disagree at one end, which may indicate a read error. This rearrangement joins TRBV12-3 or TRBV12-4 to TRBJ2-2, with D uncertain. The CDR3 is made up of 14 amino acids. The CDR3 bases are TGTGCCAGCAGCTTAGAAGTGAACACCGGGGAGCTGTTTTTT. Translating gives CASSLEVNTGELFF.

The genes are TRBV7-9 and TRBJ1-1, with D uncertain. CDR1 and CDR2 from the germline V gene are SEHNR and FQNEAQ (reference sequence). This CDR3 spans 12 amino acids. Trimming pared 5 bases from V and 10 bases from J, leaving 14 bases between. The CDR3 spells CASSRTQGRAFF. The CDR3 bases are TGTGCCAGCAGCAGGACCCAAGGGCGAGCTTTCTTT.

This CDR3 is CAWTSGSYNEQFF. The CDR3, as DNA: TGTGCCTGGACTAGCGGGAGTTACAATGAGCAGTTCTTC. The chain couples TRBV30 to TRBJ2-1; 10 bases are a match to TRBD2. V shed 4 bases and J 4 bases; nucleotides not matched to a gene: 1. This CDR3 comprises 13 residues. CDR1 is GTSNPN, CDR2 SVGIG, per germline (reference sequence). Together with reference TRBV30 and TRBJ2-1, the CDR3 gives the full variable domain: SQTIHQWPATLVQPVGSPLSLECTVEGTSNPNLYWYRQAAGRGLQLLFYSVGIGQISSEVPQNLSASRPQDRQFILSSKKLLLSDSGFYLCAWTSGSYNEQFFGPGTRLTVL.

In this sample, this clonotype turned up a few times. The J gene is TRBJ2-1, the V gene TRBV12-3 or TRBV12-4, with 8 bases aligning to TRBD2. J lost 5 bases, V lost 7 bases, and 4 bases had no gene match. The CDR3 has 13 residues. The CDR3 DNA sequence: TGTGCCAGCAAAGAACTAGCGGACAATGAGCAGTTCTTC. Translated: CASKELADNEQFF.

With respect to this clonotype: This sequence may be a read error, since a much larger clone differs from it by one base. This chain uses TRBV5-1 with TRBJ2-4; no clear D gene. The CDR3 consists of 15 residues. Trimming pared 0 bases from V and 4 bases from J, leaving 11 bases between. Germline V gene sequence: CDR1 SGHRS, CDR2 YFSETQ. The CDR3 coding sequence is TGCGCCAGCAGCTTGGGCGGAACCGGTAAAAACATTCAGTACTTC. It encodes CASSLGGTGKNIQYF.

This clonotype was observed at least ten times. Possible read error: a much larger clone is one base away. The genes are TRBV11-2 and TRBJ2-3; D gene unclear. Germline assignment: CDR1 SGHAT and CDR2 FQNNGV. Trimming cost V 7 bases and J 2 bases, with 4 bases left between them. The CDR3 totals 11 residues. CDR3 sequence reads: CASTFTDTQYF. CDR3 bases: TGTGCCAGCACCTTCACAGATACGCAGTATTTT.

This clonotype was counted ten times or more. This rearrangement joins TRBV28 to TRBJ2-5; D tentatively fits TRBD1 or TRBD2 (5 bases each). This CDR3 comprises 13 residues. V lost 5 bases to trimming and J lost 4 bases, with 11 bases between them. Germline assignment: CDR1 MDHEN and CDR2 SYDVKM. CDR3 region: CASSAPGRETQYF. In nucleotides, the CDR3 is TGTGCCAGCAGTGCCCCAGGGAGAGAGACCCAGTACTTC.

The chain joins TRBV20-1 to TRBJ2-3, with 7 bases that match TRBD2. There are 14 residues in the CDR3. V gave up 1 base and J gave up 4 bases; unmatched junction bases: 5. From germline, CDR1 is DFQATT and CDR2 SNEGSKA (reference sequence). The CDR3 DNA reads TGCAGTGCTAGAGGCGGGGGAATCCCAGATACGCAGTATTTT. Encoded protein: CSARGGGIPDTQYF.

The CDR3 reads CASRGQGLADTQYF. Written as DNA, the CDR3 is TGTGCCAGCAGAGGTCAGGGTCTCGCAGATACGCAGTATTTT. The V and J genes are TRBV12-3 or TRBV12-4 and TRBJ2-3, with a tentative D call TRBD1 (5 bases). CDR3 size: 14 residues. The germline V and J ends were trimmed by 6 bases and 4 bases, with 14 bases remaining between them.

Worth noting for this clonotype: A much more abundant neighbour one base away suggests this may be a read error. The J gene is TRBJ2-7, the V gene TRBV13, with 7 bases aligning to TRBD1. Germline CDR1 PRHDT, CDR2 FYEKMQ (reference sequence). Trimming at V came to 1 base and at J to 2 bases, leaving 5 bases not matched to a gene. This CDR3 has 15 amino acids. In nucleotides, the CDR3 is TGTGCCAGCAGCTTAGATAGGGGGCAGCCCTACGAGCAGTACTTC. It specifies CASSLDRGQPYEQYF.

This clonotype was observed many times. V and J are TRBV11-2 and TRBJ1-2; D perhaps matches TRBD1 (6 bases). Germline V gives CDR1 SGHAT, CDR2 FQNNGV. The CDR3 totals 13 residues. V was clipped by 0 bases and J by 9 bases, with 11 bases between them. CDR3 protein: CASSLDRRDSYTF. In DNA, the CDR3 is TGTGCCAGCAGCTTAGATCGCAGGGACAGCTACACCTTC.

The genes are TRBV7-8 and TRBJ2-5; TRBD2 is a possible D gene (5 bases). The V and J ends lost 6 bases and 1 base respectively, with 12 bases between them. This CDR3 is 14 amino acids long. From germline, CDR1 is SGHVS and CDR2 FQNEAQ. CDR3 bases: TGTGCCAGCAGAAGCGGACGGTCCCAAGAGACCCAGTACTTC. It codes for CASRSGRSQETQYF.

The sample holds many counts of this clonotype. This sequence joins TRBV5-1 and TRBJ2-3; TRBD2 aligns across 8 bases. The CDR3 consists of 12 residues. Unmatched junction bases numbered 4, after V lost 9 bases and J lost 4 bases. Germline V gene data show CDR1 as SGHRS and CDR2 as YFSETQ. The CDR3 loop reads CATAGAADTQYF. CDR3 coding DNA: TGCGCCACAGCGGGAGCGGCAGATACGCAGTATTTT.

The chain combines TRBV29-1 with TRBJ2-7; 10 nucleotides match TRBD1. V gave up 5 bases and J gave up 3 bases; unmatched junction bases: 1. The CDR3 consists of 12 residues. Looked up from germline, CDR1 is SQVTM and CDR2 is ANQGSEA. The chain's CDR3 is CSVRDRGYEQYF. CDR3 sequence (DNA): TGCAGCGTTCGGGACAGGGGCTACGAGCAGTACTTC.

This clonotype occurred many times. The chain has TRBV6-1 and TRBJ2-7; D is unresolved. V was shortened by 5 bases and J by 1 base, with 18 bases between the two germline ends. The CDR3 runs 16 residues. From germline, CDR1 is MNHNS and CDR2 SASEGT. The CDR3 nucleotides read TGTGCCAGCAGTCCCTTCGTCAATTCTGGTTCCTACGAGCAGTACTTC. Translated: CASSPFVNSGSYEQYF.

The V and J genes are TRBV15 and TRBJ2-7, with TRBD2 matching over 7 bases. The CDR3 is 17 residues long. Germline V CDR1 and CDR2: LNHNV, YYDKDF (reference sequence). V was clipped by 6 bases and J by 3 bases; unmatched bases: 17. This CDR3 reads CATRRAGSTSLIYEQYF. CDR3 sequence (DNA): TGTGCCACCAGGCGAGCGGGATCGACTAGCCTGATCTACGAGCAGTACTTC. Supplemented by reference TRBV15 and TRBJ2-7, the full variable domain reads DAMVIQNPRYQVTQFGKPVTLSCSQTLNHNVMYWYQQKSSQAPKLLFHYYDKDFNNEADTPDNFQSRRPNTSFCFLDIRSPGLGDTAMYLCATRRAGSTSLIYEQYFGPGTRLTVT.

This clonotype appeared many times. This chain joins TRBV7-9 and TRBJ1-2; no clear D. Trimming removed 5 bases from V and 8 bases from J, with 18 bases in between. Germline CDR1 and CDR2: SEHNR and FQNEAQ (reference sequence). The CDR3 extends over 14 amino acids. The CDR3 reads CASSPPGPQEGYTF. The CDR3 nucleotides are TGTGCCAGCAGCCCTCCAGGACCCCAAGAGGGCTACACCTTC.